Below, 8 T cell receptor beta chains from the same sample are listed, as sequenced in a study of neurological immune-mediated disorders. TCRdb re-derived calls from the 5' RACE reads in MiXCR, one entry per CDR3 protein. The sample has around 41,000 distinct CDR3 sequences, around 15% seen once. The sequencing sample was made of CD4+ T cells from blood. The receptors stem from an older woman with HTLV-1-associated myelopathy (HAM/TSP).

This clonotype was seen repeatedly, ten times or more. The chain uses TRBV7-6 and TRBJ2-3; D ambiguous. The V gene lost 2 bases and the J gene lost 0 bases, with 0 bases spanning the gap. This CDR3 has 12 residues. CDR1 and CDR2 (germline): SGHVS, FNYEAQ. The DNA of the CDR3 is TGTGCCAGCAGCTTAAGCACAGATACGCAGTATTTT. Translation gives CASSLSTDTQYF.

This clonotype was counted ten times or more. An end of the junction does not agree with germline; a read error may underlie this. The rearrangement links TRBV11-2 to TRBJ2-3; possibly TRBD1 for D (7 bases). The CDR3 runs 17 residues. Germline CDR1 reads SGHAT; CDR2 reads FQNNGV. CDR3 sequence (DNA): TGTGTCAGCAGCTTAGGAGGGGGCCCGTTGGGCTCAGATACGCAGTATTTT. This gives the protein CVSSLGGGPLGSDTQYF.

This clonotype was seen at least ten times. The chain is built from TRBV6-2 or TRBV6-3 and TRBJ2-1; the D call may be TRBD1 or TRBD2 (6 bases each). The germline V gene encodes CDR1 MNHEY and CDR2 SVGEGT. This CDR3 has 15 amino acids. V lost 2 bases, J lost 14 bases, and 22 bases lay in between. CDR3 region: CASSYGGGLGTREFF. In nucleotides, the CDR3 is TGTGCCAGCAGTTACGGAGGGGGGCTGGGGACAAGGGAGTTCTTC.

This clonotype was seen repeatedly, ten times or more. The chain is built from TRBV25-1 and TRBJ2-5; TRBD1 might be the D (6 bases). Germline V gene data show CDR1 as MGHDK and CDR2 as SYGVNS. This CDR3 has 13 amino acids. Trimming cost V 3 bases and J 4 bases, with 9 bases left between them. The CDR3 nucleotides are TGTGCCAGCAGTGACAGGGGACGAGAGACCCAGTACTTC. It encodes CASSDRGRETQYF.

This clonotype was seen at least ten times. The chain employs TRBV5-1 and TRBJ2-2; 12 bases fit TRBD1. The CDR3 spans 18 residues. Germline V gives CDR1 SGHRS, CDR2 YFSETQ. Losses at the gene ends were 1 base for V and 8 bases for J; bases not matched to a gene: 12. CDR3 nucleotide sequence: TGCGCCAGCAGCTTGTACCCTCCGGGACAGGGGGCGTTTGGGGAGCTGTTTTTT. Translated: CASSLYPPGQGAFGELFF.

In its sample, this clonotype was seen many times. The chain carries TRBV12-3 or TRBV12-4 and TRBJ1-2, with a weak D call TRBD1 (6 bases). Trimming removed 3 bases at V and 6 bases at J, with 11 bases between. The CDR3 contains 13 residues. The CDR3 loop is CASSLNHRDGYTF. CDR3 nucleotide sequence: TGTGCCAGCAGTTTGAACCACAGGGATGGCTACACCTTC.

In its sample, this clonotype was seen many times. The V call is TRBV7-2, the J call TRBJ2-7; D tentatively fits TRBD1 or TRBD2 (5 bases each). The V gene lost 4 bases and the J gene lost 2 bases, with 12 bases spanning the gap. Looked up from germline, CDR1 is SGHTA and CDR2 is FQGNSA. This CDR3 contains 14 residues. The CDR3, as DNA: TGTGCCAGCAGCTCCCGGGACGGACCCTACGAGCAGTACTTC. Residues: CASSSRDGPYEQYF.

The table lists this clonotype with many counts. The chain carries TRBV12-3 or TRBV12-4 and TRBJ2-7, with TRBD2 matching 8 bases. The CDR3 is 14 amino acids. V dropped 4 bases and J dropped 3; count of bases not matched to a gene: 5. CDR3 in amino acids: CASSYLAGVYEQYF. CDR3 coding DNA: TGTGCCAGCAGTTATCTAGCGGGTGTCTACGAGCAGTACTTC.